This passage covers 15 T cell receptor beta chains from one sample sequenced in a study of cytomegalovirus exposure and HLA in healthy donors. PCR primers comprised 60 Vbeta and 13 Jbeta primers. Libraries were prepared by immunoSEQ multiplex PCR; TCRdb keeps only in-frame clonotypes and omits some of them. This table has more than 110,000 clones, around 79% appearing once. The sample comprised PBMCs. The source is a female donor in good health and CMV-seronegative.

This chain uses TRBV15 with TRBJ2-7; 8 nucleotides line up with TRBD1. V lost 3 bases to trimming and J lost 5 bases; unmatched junction nucleotides: 12. The CDR3 is 16 residues long. Per germline, CDR1 LNHNV and CDR2 YYDKDF (reference sequence). This chain's CDR3 is CATSSPSGGLYHEQYF. CDR3 sequence (DNA): TGTGCCACCAGCAGCCCCTCAGGGGGCTTGTACCACGAGCAGTACTTC.

The chain links TRBV4-3 to TRBJ1-1; TRBD1 agrees at 8 bases. Germline values: CDR1 LGHNA, CDR2 YSLEER. The junction had 6 bases not matched to a gene; V was cut back by 4 bases and J by 5 bases. The length of the CDR3 is 14 residues. In DNA, the CDR3 is TGCGCCAGCAGCCGACAGGGGAGGGGGACTGAAGCTTTCTTT. Protein: CASSRQGRGTEAFF.

J is TRBJ2-3 and V is TRBV11-2; D is unclear. Trimming removed 2 bases at V and 8 bases at J, with 8 bases between. Germline V gives CDR1 SGHAT, CDR2 FQNNGV. The CDR3 extends over 12 amino acids. The CDR3 region has the DNA TGTGCCAGCAGCTTATGGCGAGGTACGCAGTATTTT. Its protein is CASSLWRGTQYF.

The chain recombines TRBV7-2 with TRBJ2-3, with a weak D call TRBD2 (6 bases). This CDR3 is built from 17 residues. The germline gives CDR1 SGHTA, CDR2 FQGNSA. The V and J ends lost 1 base and 2 bases respectively, with 16 bases between them. The CDR3, as DNA: TGTGCCAGCAGCTTAGTATACAGCGGGTTAGCCACAGATACGCAGTATTTT. Its translation: CASSLVYSGLATDTQYF.

The rearrangement joins TRBV6-6 to TRBJ2-2; D not resolved. This CDR3 region has 16 residues. V was pared by 0 bases and J by 1 base, with 9 bases between. Germline assignment: CDR1 MNHNY and CDR2 SVGAGI (reference sequence). The CDR3 spells CASSYSRRLNTGELFF. The CDR3 DNA reads as TGTGCCAGCAGTTACTCGAGGAGATTGAACACCGGGGAGCTGTTTTTT.

The chain joins TRBV2 to TRBJ2-2, with 9 bases that match TRBD1. Germline loops: CDR1 SNHLY, CDR2 FYNNEI. The V segment lost 4 bases and the J segment 6 bases; nucleotides outside the gene matches: 3. The CDR3 runs 14 residues. The DNA for the CDR3 is TGTGCCAGCAGTGGGGACAGGGCATCCGGGGAGCTGTTTTTT. It specifies CASSGDRASGELFF.

CDR3 sequence: CASSARQGDNQPQHF. CDR3 DNA: TGTGCCAGTAGTGCCCGACAGGGTGATAATCAGCCCCAGCATTTT. The chain joins TRBV19 to TRBJ1-5; 7 bases fit TRBD1. CDR3 size: 15 residues. Germline CDR1 is LNHDA and CDR2 is SQIVND (reference sequence). V lost 5 bases and J lost 4; bases outside the gene matches: 8.

The chain recombines TRBV19 with TRBJ1-1; D call uncertain. The germline V gene encodes CDR1 LNHDA and CDR2 SQIVND (reference sequence). The CDR3 contains 10 residues. V was trimmed by 5 bases and J by 12 bases, leaving 10 bases between them. Written as DNA, the CDR3 is TGTGCCAGTAGTCGATCGGTGACTTTCTTT. Translated, it gives CASSRSVTFF.

This chain links TRBV9 with TRBJ2-2; 7 nucleotides align to TRBD2. With V trimmed by 0 bases and J by 2 bases, 4 bases remained unmatched. The CDR3 has 16 residues. The V gene's germline CDR1 is SGDLS and CDR2 YYNGEE. CDR3 residues: CASSVGGRANTGELFF. Here the CDR3 DNA reads TGTGCCAGCAGCGTAGGAGGGAGGGCCAACACCGGGGAGCTGTTTTTT.

The V gene is TRBV6-4, the J gene TRBJ2-3; D gene ambiguous. The CDR3 totals 13 residues. Trimming removed 2 bases from V and 2 bases from J, with 5 bases in between. Germline CDR1 reads MRHNA; CDR2 reads SNTAGT. For the CDR3, the DNA is TGTGCCAGCAGTGACGAGCCCACAGATACGCAGTATTTT. Its translation is CASSDEPTDTQYF.

This clone was counted a few times. This chain uses TRBV4-3 with TRBJ1-4, with 7 bases matching TRBD1. This CDR3 has 15 residues. CDR1 and CDR2 (germline): LGHNA, YSLEER. The ends lost 4 bases at V and 0 bases at J; junction bases unmatched: 2. As DNA, the CDR3 is TGCGCCAGCAGCCTTCAGGGGGCAACTAATGAAAAACTGTTTTTT. Its protein is CASSLQGATNEKLFF.

The V gene is TRBV28, the J gene TRBJ1-4, with 9 positions matching TRBD1. Trimming took 6 bases from V and 10 from J; bases not matched to a gene: 9. The CDR3 has 14 amino acids. Germline V gene data show CDR1 as MDHEN and CDR2 as SYDVKM. CDR3 in amino acids: CASRPGTGRRKLFF. CDR3 sequence (DNA): TGTGCCAGCAGACCCGGGACAGGGAGGCGAAAACTGTTTTTT.

The rearrangement links TRBV18 to TRBJ1-2; D gene unclear. Trimming took 6 bases from V and 4 from J, leaving 12 bases between them. Germline V CDR1 and CDR2: KGHSH, LQKENI. The CDR3 consists of 13 residues. CDR3 sequence reads: CASSGGIFYGYTF. Written as DNA, the CDR3 is TGTGCCAGCTCGGGAGGGATCTTCTATGGCTACACCTTC.

The chain has TRBV30 and TRBJ2-1, with 8 bases identical to TRBD2. V lost 0 bases to trimming and J lost 8 bases; unmatched junction nucleotides: 12. The V gene's germline CDR1 is GTSNPN and CDR2 SVGIG (reference sequence). The CDR3 is made up of 16 amino acids. CDR3 loop: CAWSVLAGGGYDEQFF. The CDR3, as DNA: TGTGCCTGGAGTGTACTGGCGGGAGGTGGGTATGATGAGCAGTTCTTC.

The chain has TRBV28 and TRBJ2-2, with a tentative D call TRBD1 (5 bases). Per the germline V gene, CDR1 is MDHEN and CDR2 is SYDVKM. V lost 5 bases and J lost 2, with 12 bases in between. The CDR3 extends over 15 amino acids. Here the CDR3 DNA reads TGTGCCAGCAGTCTGTGGACAACTAACACCGGGGAGCTGTTTTTT. The encoded protein is CASSLWTTNTGELFF. Full variable domain (missing parts from reference TRBV28 and TRBJ2-2): DVKVTQSSRYLVKRTGEKVFLECVQDMDHENMFWYRQDPGLGLRLIYFSYDVKMKEKGDIPEGYSVSREKKERFSLILESASTNQTSMYLCASSLWTTNTGELFFGEGSRLTVL.